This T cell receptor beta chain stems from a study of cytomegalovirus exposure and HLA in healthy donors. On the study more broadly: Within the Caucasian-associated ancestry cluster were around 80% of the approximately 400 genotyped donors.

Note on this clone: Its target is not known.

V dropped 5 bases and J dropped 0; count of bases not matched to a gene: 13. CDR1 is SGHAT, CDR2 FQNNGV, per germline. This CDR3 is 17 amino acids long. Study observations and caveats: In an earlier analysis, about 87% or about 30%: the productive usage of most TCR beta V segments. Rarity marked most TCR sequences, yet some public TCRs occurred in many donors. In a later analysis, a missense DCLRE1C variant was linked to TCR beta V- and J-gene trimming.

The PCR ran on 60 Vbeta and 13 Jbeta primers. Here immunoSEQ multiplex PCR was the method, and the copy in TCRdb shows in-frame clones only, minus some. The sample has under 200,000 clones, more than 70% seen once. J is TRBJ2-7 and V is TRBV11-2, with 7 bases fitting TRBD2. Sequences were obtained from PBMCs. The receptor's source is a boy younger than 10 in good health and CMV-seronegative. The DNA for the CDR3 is TGTGCCAGCAGCGGGGGGGGTGTCGGATATTACTCCTACGAGCAGTACTTC. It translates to CASSGGGVGYYSYEQYF.